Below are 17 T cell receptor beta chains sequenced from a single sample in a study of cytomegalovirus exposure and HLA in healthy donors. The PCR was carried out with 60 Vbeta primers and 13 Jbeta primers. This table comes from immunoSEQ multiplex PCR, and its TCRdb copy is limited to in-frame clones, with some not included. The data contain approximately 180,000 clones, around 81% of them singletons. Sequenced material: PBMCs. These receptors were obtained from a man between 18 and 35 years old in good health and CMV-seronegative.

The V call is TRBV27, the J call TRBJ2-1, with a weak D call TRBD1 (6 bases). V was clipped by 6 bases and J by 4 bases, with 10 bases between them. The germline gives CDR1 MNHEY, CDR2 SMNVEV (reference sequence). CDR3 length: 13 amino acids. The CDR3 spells CASSQDSYNEQFF. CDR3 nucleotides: TGTGCCAGCAGCCAGGACAGTTACAATGAGCAGTTCTTC.

This CDR3 reads CASNDRKGDYEQYF. For the CDR3, the DNA is TGTGCCAGCAATGACAGGAAGGGGGACTACGAGCAGTACTTC. The chain couples TRBV5-6 to TRBJ2-7, with D possibly TRBD1 on 6 matching bases. Trimming pared 6 bases from V and 3 bases from J, leaving 16 bases between. Per germline, CDR1 SGHDT and CDR2 YYEEEE. This CDR3 region has 14 residues.

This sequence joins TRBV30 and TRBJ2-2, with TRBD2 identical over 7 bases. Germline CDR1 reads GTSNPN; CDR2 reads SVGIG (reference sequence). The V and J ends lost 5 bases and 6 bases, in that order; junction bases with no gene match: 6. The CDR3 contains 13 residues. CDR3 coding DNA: TGTGCCTGGGGTTGGACTAGACCCGGGGAGCTGTTTTTT. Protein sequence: CAWGWTRPGELFF.

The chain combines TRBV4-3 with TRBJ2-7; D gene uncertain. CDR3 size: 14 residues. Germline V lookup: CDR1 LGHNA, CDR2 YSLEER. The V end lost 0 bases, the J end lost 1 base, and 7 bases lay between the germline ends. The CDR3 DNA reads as TGCGCCAGCAGCCAAGACAGGTATTCCTACGAGCAGTACTTC. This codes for CASSQDRYSYEQYF.

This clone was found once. The CDR3 sequence is CASSESVGELFF. The CDR3 DNA is TGTGCCAGCAGTGAATCTGTCGGGGAGCTGTTTTTT. This sequence joins TRBV25-1 and TRBJ2-2; D not resolved. Trimming removed 1 base from V and 7 bases from J, with 4 bases in between. Germline values: CDR1 MGHDK, CDR2 SYGVNS. The CDR3 length is 12 residues. The entire variable domain, with the rest obtained from reference TRBV25-1 and TRBJ2-2, is as follows: EADIYQTPRYLVIGTGKKITLECSQTMGHDKMYWYQQDPGMELHLIHYSYGVNSTEKGDLSSESTVSRIRTEHFPLTLESARPSHTSQYLCASSESVGELFFGEGSRLTVL.

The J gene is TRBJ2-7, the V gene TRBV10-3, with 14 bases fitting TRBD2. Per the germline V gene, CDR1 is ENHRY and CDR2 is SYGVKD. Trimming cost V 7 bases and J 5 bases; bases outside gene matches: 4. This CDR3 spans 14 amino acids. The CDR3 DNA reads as TGTGCCATCACGAGGACTAGCGGGAGGAACGAGCAGTACTTC. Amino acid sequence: CAITRTSGRNEQYF.

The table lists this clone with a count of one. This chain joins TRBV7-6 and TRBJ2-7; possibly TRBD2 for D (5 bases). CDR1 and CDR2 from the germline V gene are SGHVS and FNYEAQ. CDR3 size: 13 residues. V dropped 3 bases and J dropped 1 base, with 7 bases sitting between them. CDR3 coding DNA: TGTGCCAGCAGCTTGGAGGATTCCTACGAGCAGTACTTC. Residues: CASSLEDSYEQYF.

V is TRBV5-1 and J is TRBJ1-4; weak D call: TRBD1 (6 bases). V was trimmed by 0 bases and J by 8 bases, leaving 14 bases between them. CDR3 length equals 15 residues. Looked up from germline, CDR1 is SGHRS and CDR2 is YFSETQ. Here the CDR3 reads CASSLAHRDEEKLFF. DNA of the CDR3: TGCGCCAGCAGCTTGGCCCACAGGGACGAGGAAAAACTGTTTTTT.

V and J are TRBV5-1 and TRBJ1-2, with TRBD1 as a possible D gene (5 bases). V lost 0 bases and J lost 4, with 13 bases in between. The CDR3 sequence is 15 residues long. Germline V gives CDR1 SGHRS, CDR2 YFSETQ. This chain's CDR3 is CASSLGLAGIYGYTF. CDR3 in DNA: TGCGCCAGCAGCTTGGGGCTCGCAGGGATCTATGGCTACACCTTC.

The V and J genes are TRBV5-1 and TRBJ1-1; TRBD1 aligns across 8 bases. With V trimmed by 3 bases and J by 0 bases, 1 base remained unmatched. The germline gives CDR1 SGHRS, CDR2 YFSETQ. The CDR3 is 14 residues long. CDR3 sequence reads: CASSWGQVNTEAFF. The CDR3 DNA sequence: TGCGCCAGCAGCTGGGGACAGGTGAACACTGAAGCTTTCTTT.

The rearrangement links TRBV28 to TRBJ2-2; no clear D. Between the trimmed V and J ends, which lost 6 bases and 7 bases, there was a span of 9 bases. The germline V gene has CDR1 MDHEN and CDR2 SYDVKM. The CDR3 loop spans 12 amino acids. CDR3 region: CASRSSGGELFF. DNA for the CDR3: TGTGCCAGCAGATCCTCGGGCGGGGAGCTGTTTTTT.

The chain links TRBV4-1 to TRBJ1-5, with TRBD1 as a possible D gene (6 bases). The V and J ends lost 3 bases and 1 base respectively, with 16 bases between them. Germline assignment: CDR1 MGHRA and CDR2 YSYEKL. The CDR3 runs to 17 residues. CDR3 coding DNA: TGCGCCAGCAGCCAGGCAACAGGGCGGAAGAGCAATCAGCCCCAGCATTTT. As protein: CASSQATGRKSNQPQHF.

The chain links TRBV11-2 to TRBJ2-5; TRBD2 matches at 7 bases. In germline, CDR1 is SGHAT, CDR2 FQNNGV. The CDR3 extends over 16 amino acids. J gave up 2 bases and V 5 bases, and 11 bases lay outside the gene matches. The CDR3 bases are TGTGCCAGCAGCCCCCGGGGAGGGTTGGGGCAAGAGACCCAGTACTTC. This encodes CASSPRGGLGQETQYF.

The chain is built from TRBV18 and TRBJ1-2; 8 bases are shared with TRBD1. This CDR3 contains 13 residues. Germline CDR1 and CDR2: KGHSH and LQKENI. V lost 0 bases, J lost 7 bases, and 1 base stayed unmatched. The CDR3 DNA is TGTGCCAGCTCACCACCGGACAGGGCTGGCTACACCTTC. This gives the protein CASSPPDRAGYTF.

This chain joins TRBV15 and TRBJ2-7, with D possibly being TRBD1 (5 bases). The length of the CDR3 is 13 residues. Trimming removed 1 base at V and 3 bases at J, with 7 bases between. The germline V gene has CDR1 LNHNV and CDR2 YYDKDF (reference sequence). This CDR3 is CATSRGGHYEQYF. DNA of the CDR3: TGTGCCACCAGCAGAGGGGGCCACTACGAGCAGTACTTC.

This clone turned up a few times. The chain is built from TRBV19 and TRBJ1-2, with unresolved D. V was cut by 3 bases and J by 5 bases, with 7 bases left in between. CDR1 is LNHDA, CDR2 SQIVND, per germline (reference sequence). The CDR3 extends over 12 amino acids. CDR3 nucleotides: TGTGCCAGTAGTATCCAGGAATATGGCTACACCTTC. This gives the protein CASSIQEYGYTF.

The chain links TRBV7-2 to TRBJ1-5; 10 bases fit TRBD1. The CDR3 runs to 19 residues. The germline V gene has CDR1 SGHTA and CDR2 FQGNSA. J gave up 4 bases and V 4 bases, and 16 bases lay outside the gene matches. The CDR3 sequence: CASSSKRGTGEFGNQPQHF. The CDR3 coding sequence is TGTGCCAGCAGCTCAAAGCGGGGGACAGGGGAATTTGGAAATCAGCCCCAGCATTTT. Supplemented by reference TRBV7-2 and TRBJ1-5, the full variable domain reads GAGVSQSPSNKVTEKGKDVELRCDPISGHTALYWYRQSLGQGLEFLIYFQGNSAPDKSGLPSDRFSAERTGGSVSTLTIQRTQQEDSAVYLCASSSKRGTGEFGNQPQHFGDGTRLSIL.